This entry lists 20 T cell receptor beta chains sequenced from one sample in a study of blood T cell repertoires in COVID-19. Using immunoSEQ multiplex PCR, the repertoire was profiled, and TCRdb retains in-frame clones only, with some absent. The sample consists of 150,000 to 200,000 clones, 83% of them appearing once. The sequenced sample consisted of peripheral blood. Source of these receptors: a human donor in a cohort sampled during active COVID-19.

The gene calls are TRBV13 and TRBJ2-7, with D possibly being TRBD1 (5 bases). The V gene lost 5 bases and the J gene lost 4 bases, with 12 bases spanning the gap. The CDR3 runs 13 residues. Germline-derived CDR1 and CDR2 are PRHDT and FYEKMQ (reference sequence). In nucleotides, the CDR3 is TGTGCCAGCAGCAGAACAGGTACTTACGAGCAGTACTTC. It encodes CASSRTGTYEQYF.

The rearrangement uses TRBV3-1 (or the pseudogene TRBV3-2) and TRBJ2-7; TRBD1 is a possible D gene (6 bases). Germline V gene data show CDR1 as LGHDT and CDR2 as YNNKEL (reference sequence). The germline V and J ends were trimmed by 8 bases and 3 bases, with 8 bases remaining between them. There are 11 residues in the CDR3. For the CDR3, the DNA is TGTGCCAGCTCAGGGGACTACGAGCAGTACTTC. Protein product: CASSGDYEQYF.

The V and J genes are TRBV11-3 and TRBJ2-7; possibly TRBD1 for D (6 bases). CDR3 length: 15 residues. V dropped 1 base and J dropped 2 bases, with 12 bases sitting between them. Germline CDR1 SGHNT, CDR2 YENEEA. The CDR3 nucleotides read TGTGCCAGCAGCTTAGTTCAGGGGCAGACCTACGAGCAGTACTTC. The encoded protein is CASSLVQGQTYEQYF.

This clone appeared a single time. V and J are TRBV18 and TRBJ1-6; D gene ambiguous. The V end was cut by 6 bases, the J end by 7 bases, with 7 bases between. CDR1 is KGHSH and CDR2 is LQKENI in the germline V gene. CDR3 size: 12 residues. The CDR3 loop is CASSTQNSPLHF. Here the CDR3 DNA reads TGTGCCAGCTCGACACAGAATTCACCCCTCCACTTT.

The chain recombines TRBV5-4 with TRBJ2-5; D might be TRBD2 (6 bases). Looked up from germline, CDR1 is SGHNT and CDR2 is YYREEE (reference sequence). This CDR3 region has 15 residues. V lost 2 bases and J 4 bases, leaving 15 bases between the germline ends. CDR3 residues: CASSFSGPEGETQYF. CDR3 DNA: TGTGCCAGCAGCTTTAGCGGCCCCGAGGGAGAGACCCAGTACTTC. The variable domain in full, completed from reference TRBV5-4 and TRBJ2-5, reads ETGVTQSPTHLIKTRGQQVTLRCSSQSGHNTVSWYQQALGQGPQFIFQYYREEENGRGNFPPRFSGLQFPNYSSELNVNALELDDSALYLCASSFSGPEGETQYFGPGTRLLVL.

This clone was picked up a small number of times. This sequence joins TRBV6-2 or TRBV6-3 and TRBJ1-1; D unclear. The CDR3 covers 13 residues. V lost 2 bases to trimming and J lost 5 bases, with 9 bases between them. Germline V gene data show CDR1 as MNHEY and CDR2 as SVGEGT. The CDR3 nucleotides are TGTGCCAGCAGTTACCCCATTAGAACTGAAGCTTTCTTT. The encoded protein is CASSYPIRTEAFF.

The chain employs TRBV7-2 and TRBJ1-2, with D perhaps matching TRBD1 (5 bases). Germline loops: CDR1 SGHTA, CDR2 FQGNSA. This CDR3 spans 14 amino acids. Trimming cost V 6 bases and J 3 bases, with 14 bases left between them. The chain's CDR3 is CASRLQVRDYGYTF. The CDR3 bases are TGTGCCAGCAGGTTACAAGTCAGGGACTATGGCTACACCTTC.

The chain recombines TRBV28 with TRBJ2-7; unclear D gene. CDR3 size: 12 residues. From germline, CDR1 is MDHEN and CDR2 SYDVKM. V was shortened by 3 bases and J by 4 bases, with 7 bases between the two germline ends. CDR3 protein: CASSFSQYEQYF. The CDR3 DNA follows: TGTGCCAGCAGTTTCTCACAGTACGAGCAGTACTTC.

The genes are TRBV11-3 and TRBJ2-7, with a weak D call TRBD2 (6 bases). Germline-derived CDR1 and CDR2 are SGHNT and YENEEA. The CDR3 totals 13 residues. V lost 5 bases and J 6 bases, leaving 14 bases between the germline ends. CDR3 sequence: CASSPTEGTEQYF. CDR3 DNA sequence: TGTGCCAGCAGCCCCACGGAGGGGACCGAGCAGTACTTC.

The chain links TRBV2 to TRBJ1-5; weak D call: TRBD1 (6 bases). Germline CDR1 is SNHLY and CDR2 is FYNNEI. V was trimmed by 5 bases and J by 3 bases, leaving 11 bases between them. CDR3 length equals 14 residues. DNA of the CDR3: TGTGCCAGCAGTTGGGGGCATTCCAATCAGCCCCAGCATTTT. Its protein product is CASSWGHSNQPQHF. The full variable domain, with the rest looked up from reference TRBV2 and TRBJ1-5, is EPEVTQTPSHQVTQMGQEVILRCVPISNHLYFYWYRQILGQKVEFLVSFYNNEISEKSEIFDDQFSVERPDGSNFTLKIRSTKLEDSAMYFCASSWGHSNQPQHFGDGTRLSIL.

V and J are TRBV3-1 (or the pseudogene TRBV3-2) and TRBJ1-4; D is perhaps TRBD1 (5 bases). V was shortened by 7 bases and J by 5 bases, with 14 bases between the two germline ends. Germline V gives CDR1 LGHDT, CDR2 YNNKEL (reference sequence). This CDR3 spans 14 amino acids. CDR3: CASKQPGPNEKLFF. CDR3 nucleotide sequence: TGTGCCAGCAAACAACCAGGGCCAAATGAAAAACTGTTTTTT.

The chain employs TRBV5-1 and TRBJ2-7, with 12 bases identical to TRBD2. Trimming removed 0 bases from V and 2 bases from J; junction bases left unmatched: 6. Germline V gene sequence: CDR1 SGHRS, CDR2 YFSETQ. CDR3 length: 17 residues. The CDR3 loop is CASSLGLAGEYAYEQYF. The CDR3 DNA is TGCGCCAGCAGCTTGGGACTAGCGGGAGAGTACGCCTACGAGCAGTACTTC.

The chain employs TRBV12-5 and TRBJ2-7; maybe TRBD1 (6 bases). Germline CDR1 and CDR2: LGHNT and FRNRAP. This CDR3 spans 18 amino acids. V was cut by 3 bases and J by 7 bases, with 28 bases left in between. The CDR3 spells CASGFKIKNRDNDLEQYF. As DNA, the CDR3 is TGTGCTAGTGGTTTTAAGATTAAAAACCGGGACAACGATTTGGAGCAGTACTTC.

The gene calls are TRBV7-2 and TRBJ1-2; D is undetermined. This CDR3 is built from 13 residues. Germline lookup yields CDR1 SGHTA and CDR2 FQGNSA. V was pared by 3 bases and J by 2 bases, with 7 bases between. The CDR3 nucleotides are TGTGCCAGCAGCTTTGGCAGGAACTATGGCTACACCTTC. Its translation: CASSFGRNYGYTF.

V is TRBV3-1 (or the pseudogene TRBV3-2) and J is TRBJ2-5; 8 bases fit TRBD2. The junction had 6 bases not matched to a gene; V was cut back by 5 bases and J by 1 base. CDR1 is LGHDT, CDR2 YNNKEL, per germline (reference sequence). The CDR3 spans 15 residues. The CDR3 DNA reads as TGTGCCAGCAGCGGAACTAGCGGACCCCAAGAGACCCAGTACTTC. This encodes CASSGTSGPQETQYF.

J is TRBJ1-1 and V is TRBV5-4; D not certain. Looked up from germline, CDR1 is SGHNT and CDR2 is YYREEE (reference sequence). The germline V and J ends were trimmed by 3 bases and 0 bases, with 12 bases remaining between them. CDR3 length: 15 amino acids. The CDR3 loop is CASSSLTRLNTEAFF. The CDR3 DNA is TGTGCCAGCAGCTCCCTGACACGATTGAACACTGAAGCTTTCTTT.

This sequence joins TRBV4-1 and TRBJ1-4, with 9 bases identical to TRBD1. The length of the CDR3 is 14 residues. Trimming at V came to 5 bases and at J to 8 bases, leaving 6 bases not matched to a gene. Germline loops: CDR1 MGHRA, CDR2 YSYEKL. CDR3 nucleotide sequence: TGCGCCAGCAGCTTCGGGACAGGGATCGAAAAACTGTTTTTT. Amino acids: CASSFGTGIEKLFF.

The chain joins TRBV27 to TRBJ1-2; 9 bases fit TRBD1. V dropped 8 bases and J dropped 1; count of bases not matched to a gene: 14. Germline V CDR1 and CDR2: MNHEY, SMNVEV (reference sequence). The CDR3 totals 17 residues. The CDR3 here is CASSHQTGGILNYGYTF. The CDR3 DNA reads as TGTGCCAGCTCTCATCAGACAGGGGGGATCCTTAACTATGGCTACACCTTC.

This sequence joins TRBV2 and TRBJ2-7; D gene unclear. The CDR3 has 12 amino acids. The V end was cut by 7 bases, the J end by 1 base, with 8 bases between. Germline CDR1 is SNHLY and CDR2 is FYNNEI. CDR3 residues: CASTPGSYEQYF. CDR3 DNA sequence: TGTGCCAGCACCCCAGGTTCCTACGAGCAGTACTTC. The variable domain in full, with the rest retrieved from reference TRBV2 and TRBJ2-7, is EPEVTQTPSHQVTQMGQEVILRCVPISNHLYFYWYRQILGQKVEFLVSFYNNEISEKSEIFDDQFSVERPDGSNFTLKIRSTKLEDSAMYFCASTPGSYEQYFGPGTRLTVT.

The chain combines TRBV6-5 with TRBJ1-5; possible D gene TRBD1, 5 bases. CDR1 MNHEY and CDR2 SVGAGI come from the germline V gene. Trimming pared 6 bases from V and 2 bases from J, leaving 14 bases between. CDR3 size: 15 residues. CDR3 residues: CASRPPGDGNQPQHF. CDR3 nucleotides: TGTGCCAGCAGACCGCCGGGGGACGGCAATCAGCCCCAGCATTTT.